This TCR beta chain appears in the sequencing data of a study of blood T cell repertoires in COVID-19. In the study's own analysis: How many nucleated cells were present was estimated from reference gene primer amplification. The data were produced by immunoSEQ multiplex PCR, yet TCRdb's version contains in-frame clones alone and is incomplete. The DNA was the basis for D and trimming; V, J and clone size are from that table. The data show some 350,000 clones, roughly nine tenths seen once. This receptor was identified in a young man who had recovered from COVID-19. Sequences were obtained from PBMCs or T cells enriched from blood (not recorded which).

CDR3 in DNA: TGCGCCAGCAGCTTCGGGGACAGGGAGCGGCATGGCTACACCTTC. Translated: CASSFGDRERHGYTF. This rearrangement joins TRBV5-1 to TRBJ1-2, with 9 bases matching TRBD1. This CDR3 is built from 15 residues. Trimming cost V 2 bases and J 6 bases; bases outside gene matches: 8. The germline gives CDR1 SGHRS, CDR2 YFSETQ.